This T cell receptor (beta chain) stems from a study of human T cells and chemical hapten exposure. Findings of the study overall: DPC sensitization left the count of TCRs above 1 in 1000 unchanged.

The ends were cut back, 6 bases at V and 0 bases at J, with 10 bases in the middle. Germline assignment: CDR1 ENHRY and CDR2 SYGVKD. The CDR3 has 14 amino acids. Time point defined: healthy volunteer bleed at 6 weeks. Total RNA was extracted from unfractionated whole blood. The library attached unique molecular identifiers to individual cDNA molecules. TCRdb ran MiXCR on the RACE reads and lists one entry per CDR3 protein. This sample yields about 82,000 distinct CDR3 sequences, of which around 8.7% are seen a single time; more than 1.5% belongs to the top ten. Ten or more counts support this clonotype. Its antigen is not identified.

The chain employs TRBV10-3 and TRBJ2-3; a weak D match, TRBD1 (5 bases). The sequencing input was whole blood. This clonotype was obtained from a male donor in good health. Some clones in this sample may be carry-over from other donors' samples. In nucleotides, the CDR3 is TGTGCCATCAGGGCCAGGGCAAGCACAGATACGCAGTATTTT. It codes for CAIRARASTDTQYF.